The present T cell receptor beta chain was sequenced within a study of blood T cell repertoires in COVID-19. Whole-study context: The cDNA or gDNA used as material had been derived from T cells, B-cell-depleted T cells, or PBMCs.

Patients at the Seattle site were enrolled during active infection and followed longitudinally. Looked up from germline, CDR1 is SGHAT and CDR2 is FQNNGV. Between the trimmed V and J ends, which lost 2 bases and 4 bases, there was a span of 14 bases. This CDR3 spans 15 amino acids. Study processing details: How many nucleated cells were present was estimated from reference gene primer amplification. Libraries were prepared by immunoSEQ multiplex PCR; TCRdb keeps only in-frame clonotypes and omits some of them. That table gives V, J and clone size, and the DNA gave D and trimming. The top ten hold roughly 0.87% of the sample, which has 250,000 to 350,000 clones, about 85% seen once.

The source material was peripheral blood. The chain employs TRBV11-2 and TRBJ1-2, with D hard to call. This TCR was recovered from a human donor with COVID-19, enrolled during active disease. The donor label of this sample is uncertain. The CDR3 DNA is TGTGCCAGCAGCTTATCACTCGGGGAATCCTATGGCTACACCTTC. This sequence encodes CASSLSLGESYGYTF. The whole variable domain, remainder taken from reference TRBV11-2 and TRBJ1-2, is EAGVAQSPRYKIIEKRQSVAFWCNPISGHATLYWYQQILGQGPKLLIQFQNNGVVDDSQLPKDRFSAERLKGVDSTLKIQPAKLEDSAVYLCASSLSLGESYGYTFGSGTRLTVV.